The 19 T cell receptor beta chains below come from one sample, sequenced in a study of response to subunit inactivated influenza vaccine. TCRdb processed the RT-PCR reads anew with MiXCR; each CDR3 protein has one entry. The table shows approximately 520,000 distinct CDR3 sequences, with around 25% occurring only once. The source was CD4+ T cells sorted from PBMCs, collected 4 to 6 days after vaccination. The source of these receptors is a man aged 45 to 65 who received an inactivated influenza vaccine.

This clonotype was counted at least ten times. CDR3 nucleotides: TGTGCCAGCAGTTACCGTGTGGTCGGCGGGGCCGGGGAGCTGTTTTTT. It codes for CASSYRVVGGAGELFF. The chain uses TRBV6-2 or TRBV6-3 and TRBJ2-2; D is possibly TRBD2 (6 bases). The length of the CDR3 is 16 residues. Trimming pared 2 bases from V and 6 bases from J, leaving 16 bases between. Germline values: CDR1 MNHEY, CDR2 SVGEGT.

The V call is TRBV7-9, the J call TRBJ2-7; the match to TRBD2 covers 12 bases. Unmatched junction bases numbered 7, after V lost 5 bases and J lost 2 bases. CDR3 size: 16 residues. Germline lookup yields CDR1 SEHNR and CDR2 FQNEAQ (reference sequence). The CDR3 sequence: CASSATSGGVTYEQYF. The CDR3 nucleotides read TGTGCCAGCAGCGCGACTAGCGGGGGTGTAACCTACGAGCAGTACTTC.

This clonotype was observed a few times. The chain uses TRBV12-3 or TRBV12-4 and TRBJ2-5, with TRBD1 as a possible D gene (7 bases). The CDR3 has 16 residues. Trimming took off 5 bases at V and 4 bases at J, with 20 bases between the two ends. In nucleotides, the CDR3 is TGTGCCAGCAGTGAGGGGGCTAGCGCGATGGGAGAGACCCAGTACTTC. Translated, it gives CASSEGASAMGETQYF.

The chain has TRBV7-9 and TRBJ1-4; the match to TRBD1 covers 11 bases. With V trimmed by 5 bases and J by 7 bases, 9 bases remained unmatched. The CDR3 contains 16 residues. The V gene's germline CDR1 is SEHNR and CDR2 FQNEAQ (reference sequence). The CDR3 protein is CASSPRRGTGGEKLFF. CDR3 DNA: TGTGCCAGCAGCCCCCGGCGGGGGACAGGGGGTGAAAAACTGTTTTTT.

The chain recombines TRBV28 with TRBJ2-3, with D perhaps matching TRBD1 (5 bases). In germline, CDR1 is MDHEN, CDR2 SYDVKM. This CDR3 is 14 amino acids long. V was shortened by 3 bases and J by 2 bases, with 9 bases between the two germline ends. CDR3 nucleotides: TGTGCCAGCAGTTTTTGGACAAACACAGATACGCAGTATTTT. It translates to CASSFWTNTDTQYF.

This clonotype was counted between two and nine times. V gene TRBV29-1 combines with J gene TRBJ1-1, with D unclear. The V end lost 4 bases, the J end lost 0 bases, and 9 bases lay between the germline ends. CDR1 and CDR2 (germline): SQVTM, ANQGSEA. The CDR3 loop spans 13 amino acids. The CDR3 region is CSVAQKLNTEAFF. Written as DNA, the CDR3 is TGCAGCGTTGCACAGAAACTGAACACTGAAGCTTTCTTT.

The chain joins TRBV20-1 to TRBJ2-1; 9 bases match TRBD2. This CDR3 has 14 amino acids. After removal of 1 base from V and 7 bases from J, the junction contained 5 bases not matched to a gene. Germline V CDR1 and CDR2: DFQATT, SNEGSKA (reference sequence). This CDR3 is CSARGGRAGNEQFF. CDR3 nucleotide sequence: TGCAGTGCTAGAGGCGGGAGGGCCGGGAATGAGCAGTTCTTC.

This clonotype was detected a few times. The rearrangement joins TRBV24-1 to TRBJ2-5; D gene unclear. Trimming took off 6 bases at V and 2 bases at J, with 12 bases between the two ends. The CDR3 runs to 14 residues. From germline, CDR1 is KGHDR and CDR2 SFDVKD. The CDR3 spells CATSRAESQETQYF. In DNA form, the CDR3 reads TGTGCCACCAGTCGGGCAGAGAGTCAAGAGACCCAGTACTTC.

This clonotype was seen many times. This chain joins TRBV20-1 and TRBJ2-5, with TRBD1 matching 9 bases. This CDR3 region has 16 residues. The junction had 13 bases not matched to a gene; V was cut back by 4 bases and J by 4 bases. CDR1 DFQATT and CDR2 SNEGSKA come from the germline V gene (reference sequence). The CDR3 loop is CSANQGQGIDLETQYF. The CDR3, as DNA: TGCAGTGCTAATCAAGGACAGGGGATTGATTTAGAGACCCAGTACTTC.

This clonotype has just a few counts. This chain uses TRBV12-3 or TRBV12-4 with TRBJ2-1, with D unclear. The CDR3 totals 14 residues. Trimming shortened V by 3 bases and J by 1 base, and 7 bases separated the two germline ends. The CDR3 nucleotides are TGTGCCAGCAGTTTTCTCAAATCCTACAATGAGCAGTTCTTC. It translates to CASSFLKSYNEQFF.

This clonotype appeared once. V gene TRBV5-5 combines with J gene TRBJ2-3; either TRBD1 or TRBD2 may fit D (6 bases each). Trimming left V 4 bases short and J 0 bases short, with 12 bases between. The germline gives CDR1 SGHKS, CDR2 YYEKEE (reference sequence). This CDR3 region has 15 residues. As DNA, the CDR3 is TGTGCCAGCAGCAGGGGGGAGCTTAGCACAGATACGCAGTATTTT. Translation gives CASSRGELSTDTQYF.

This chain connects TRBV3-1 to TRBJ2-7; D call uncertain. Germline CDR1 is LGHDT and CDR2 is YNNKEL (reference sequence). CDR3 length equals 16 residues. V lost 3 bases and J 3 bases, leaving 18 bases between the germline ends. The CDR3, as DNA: TGTGCCAGCAGCCAGGGCGTCTCACCTCCTATCTACGAGCAGTACTTC. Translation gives CASSQGVSPPIYEQYF.

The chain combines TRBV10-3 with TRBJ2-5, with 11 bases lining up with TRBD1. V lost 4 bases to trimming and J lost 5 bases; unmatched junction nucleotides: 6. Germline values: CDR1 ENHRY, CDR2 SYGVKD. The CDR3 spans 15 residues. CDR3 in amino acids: CAISGDRGYGETQYF. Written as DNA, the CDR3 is TGTGCCATCAGTGGGGACAGGGGGTATGGGGAGACCCAGTACTTC.

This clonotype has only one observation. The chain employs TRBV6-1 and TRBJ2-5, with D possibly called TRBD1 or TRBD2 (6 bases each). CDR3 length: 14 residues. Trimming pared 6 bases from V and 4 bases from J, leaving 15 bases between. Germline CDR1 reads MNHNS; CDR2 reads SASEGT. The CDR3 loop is CASSASGGRETQYF. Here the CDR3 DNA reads TGTGCCAGCAGCGCCTCCGGGGGCCGAGAGACCCAGTACTTC.

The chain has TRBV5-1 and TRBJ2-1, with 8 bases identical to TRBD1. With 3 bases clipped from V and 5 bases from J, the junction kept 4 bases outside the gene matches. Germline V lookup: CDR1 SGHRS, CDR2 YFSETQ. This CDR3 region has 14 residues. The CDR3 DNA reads TGCGCCAGCAGCTCGGACAGGGCCCACAATGAGCAGTTCTTC. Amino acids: CASSSDRAHNEQFF. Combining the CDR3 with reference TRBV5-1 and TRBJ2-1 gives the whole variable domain KAGVTQTPRYLIKTRGQQVTLSCSPISGHRSVSWYQQTPGQGLQFLFEYFSETQRNKGNFPGRFSGRQFSNSRSEMNVSTLELGDSALYLCASSSDRAHNEQFFGPGTRLTVL.

CDR3 in amino acids: CATSRPGSDVGKNIQYF. CDR3 in DNA: TGTGCCACCAGCAGGCCTGGGAGCGACGTAGGCAAAAACATTCAGTACTTC. This rearrangement joins TRBV15 to TRBJ2-4; perhaps TRBD2 as D (5 bases). Per the germline V gene, CDR1 is LNHNV and CDR2 is YYDKDF (reference sequence). The V end lost 3 bases, the J end lost 3 bases, and 18 bases lay between the germline ends. CDR3 size: 17 residues. The variable domain in full, completed from reference TRBV15 and TRBJ2-4, reads DAMVIQNPRYQVTQFGKPVTLSCSQTLNHNVMYWYQQKSSQAPKLLFHYYDKDFNNEADTPDNFQSRRPNTSFCFLDIRSPGLGDTAMYLCATSRPGSDVGKNIQYFGAGTRLSVL.

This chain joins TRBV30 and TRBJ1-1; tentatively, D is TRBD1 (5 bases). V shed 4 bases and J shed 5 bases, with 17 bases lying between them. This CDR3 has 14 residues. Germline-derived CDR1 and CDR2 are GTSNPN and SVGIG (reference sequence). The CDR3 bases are TGTGCCTGGAACCCACTCAGGGTGCGTACTGAAGCTTTCTTT. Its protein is CAWNPLRVRTEAFF.

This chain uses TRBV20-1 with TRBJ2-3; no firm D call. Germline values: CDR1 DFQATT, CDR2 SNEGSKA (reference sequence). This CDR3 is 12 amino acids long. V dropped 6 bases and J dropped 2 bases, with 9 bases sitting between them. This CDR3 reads CSASSNTDTQYF. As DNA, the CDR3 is TGCAGTGCCTCATCTAACACAGATACGCAGTATTTT.

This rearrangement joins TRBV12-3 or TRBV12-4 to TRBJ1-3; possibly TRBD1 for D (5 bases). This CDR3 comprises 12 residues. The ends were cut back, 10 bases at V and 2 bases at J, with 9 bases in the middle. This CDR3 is CATSGPGNTIYF. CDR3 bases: TGTGCCACCTCAGGGCCTGGAAACACCATATATTTT.